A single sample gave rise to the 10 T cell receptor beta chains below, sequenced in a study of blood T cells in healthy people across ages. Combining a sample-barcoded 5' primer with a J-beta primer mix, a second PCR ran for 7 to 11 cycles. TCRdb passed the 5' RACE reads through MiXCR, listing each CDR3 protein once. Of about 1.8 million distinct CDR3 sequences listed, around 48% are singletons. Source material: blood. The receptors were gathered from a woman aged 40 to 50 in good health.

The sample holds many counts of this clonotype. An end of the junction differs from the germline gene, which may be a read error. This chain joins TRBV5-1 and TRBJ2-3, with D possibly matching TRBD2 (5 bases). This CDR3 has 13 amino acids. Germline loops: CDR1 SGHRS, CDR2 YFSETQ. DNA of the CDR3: TGTGCCAGCAGGACTTCTAGCACAGATACGCAGTATTTT. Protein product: CASRTSSTDTQYF. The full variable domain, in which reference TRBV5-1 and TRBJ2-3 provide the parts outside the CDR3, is KAGVTQTPRYLIKTRGQQVTLSCSPISGHRSVSWYQQTPGQGLQFLFEYFSETQRNKGNFPGRFSGRQFSNSRSEMNVSTLELGDSALYLCASRTSSTDTQYFGPGTRLTVL.

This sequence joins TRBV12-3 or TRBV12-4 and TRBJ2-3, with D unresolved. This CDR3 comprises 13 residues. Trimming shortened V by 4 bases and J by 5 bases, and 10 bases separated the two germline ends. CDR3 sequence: CASSSGAQDTQYF. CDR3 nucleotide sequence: TGTGCCAGCAGTTCAGGTGCACAAGATACGCAGTATTTT.

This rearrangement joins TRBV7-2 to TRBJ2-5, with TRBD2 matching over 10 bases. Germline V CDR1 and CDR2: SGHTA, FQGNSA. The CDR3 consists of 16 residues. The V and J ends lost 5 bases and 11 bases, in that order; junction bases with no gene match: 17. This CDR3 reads CASSRPSGGVYNEQYF. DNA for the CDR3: TGTGCCAGCAGCAGACCGAGCGGGGGGGTCTACAATGAGCAGTACTTC.

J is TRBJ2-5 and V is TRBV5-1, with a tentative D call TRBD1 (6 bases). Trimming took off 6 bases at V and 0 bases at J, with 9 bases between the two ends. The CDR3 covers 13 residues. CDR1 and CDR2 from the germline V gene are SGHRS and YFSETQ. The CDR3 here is CASKQGNQETQYF. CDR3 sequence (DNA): TGCGCCAGCAAACAGGGAAACCAAGAGACCCAGTACTTC.

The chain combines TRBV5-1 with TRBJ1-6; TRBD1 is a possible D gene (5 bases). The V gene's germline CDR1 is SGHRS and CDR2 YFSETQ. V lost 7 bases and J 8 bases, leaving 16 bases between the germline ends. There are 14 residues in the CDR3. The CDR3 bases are TGCGCCAGCCAGCCCGGGACTTCGGATTCACCCCTCCACTTT. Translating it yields CASQPGTSDSPLHF.

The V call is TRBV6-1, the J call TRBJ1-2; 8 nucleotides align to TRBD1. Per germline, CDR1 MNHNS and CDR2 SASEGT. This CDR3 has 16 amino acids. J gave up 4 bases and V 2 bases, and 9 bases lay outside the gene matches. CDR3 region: CASSETGQGLPYGYTF. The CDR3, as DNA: TGTGCCAGCAGTGAAACCGGACAGGGACTGCCCTATGGCTACACCTTC.

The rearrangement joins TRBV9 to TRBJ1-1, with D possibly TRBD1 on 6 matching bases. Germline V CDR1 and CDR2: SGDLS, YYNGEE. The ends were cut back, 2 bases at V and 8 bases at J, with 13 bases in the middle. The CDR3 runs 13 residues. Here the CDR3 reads CASSVPRQEEAFF. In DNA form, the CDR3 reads TGTGCCAGCAGCGTTCCCCGACAGGAAGAAGCTTTCTTT.

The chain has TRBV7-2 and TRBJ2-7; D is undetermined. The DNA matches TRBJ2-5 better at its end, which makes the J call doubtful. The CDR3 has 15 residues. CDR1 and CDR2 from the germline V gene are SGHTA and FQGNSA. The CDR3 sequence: CASSLVVWSRETQYF. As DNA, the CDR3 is TGTGCCAGCAGCTTAGTCGTCTGGTCCCGGGAGACCCAGTACTTC.

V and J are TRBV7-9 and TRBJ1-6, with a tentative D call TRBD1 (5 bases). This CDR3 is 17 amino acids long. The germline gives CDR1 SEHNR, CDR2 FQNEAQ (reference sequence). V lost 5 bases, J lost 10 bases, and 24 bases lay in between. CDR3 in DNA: TGTGCCAGCAGCGCCAAACGTTCGGGACGGCGGCTCTCACCCCTCCACTTT. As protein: CASSAKRSGRRLSPLHF.

The CDR3 protein is CASSLGGQLMLNTEAFF. The CDR3 DNA reads TGTGCCAGCAGTTTAGGGGGACAGTTAATGTTGAACACTGAAGCTTTCTTT. This chain uses TRBV12-3 or TRBV12-4 with TRBJ1-1; 7 bases line up with TRBD1. V lost 1 base, J lost 0 bases, and 8 bases stayed unmatched. This CDR3 is 17 amino acids long.